This record concerns one TCR beta chain sequence. The J segment lost 2 bases and the V segment lost 3 bases, leaving 8 bases of the junction unmatched. This CDR3 contains 17 residues. CDR1 is LNHDA, CDR2 SQIVND, per germline (reference sequence). The sample belongs to a study of T cell responses to AZD1222 COVID-19 vaccine. TCRdb's copy holds only in-frame clones and misses some; the assay was immunoSEQ multiplex PCR. The sample carries 100,000 to 120,000 clones, 87% recorded once. The sample was peripheral blood, taken on day 0 of AZD1222 vaccination. The source is an adult in good health. V usage is TRBV19 and J usage is TRBJ2-5; 11 positions match TRBD2. CDR3 coding DNA: TGTGCCAGTAGTATGCTAGCGGGAGGTATTCATCAAGAGACCCAGTACTTC. As protein: CASSMLAGGIHQETQYF.